This T cell receptor (beta chain) was sequenced for a study of T cells in Graves' hyperthyroidism and ophthalmopathy (dated by TCRdb to between 2018 and 2021). Concerning the study at large: Peripheral blood was sampled at the time of initial diagnosis, prior to any treatment. The paper describes TCR Vbeta CDR3 sequencing of 140 or so peripheral blood samples, made up of roughly 45 ophthalmopathy patients, around 73 hyperthyroidism patients and some 17 progressor patients. The roughly 91 discovery patients were randomly divided into training and test sets at a 7:3 ratio. The study also compared thyroid tissue and blood T-cell repertoires from about six Graves' hyperthyroidism patients. An independent validation cohort of around 19 hyperthyroidism patients and roughly 16 patients who later progressed to ophthalmopathy tested prospective prediction of ophthalmopathy. After blood sampling, hyperthyroidism patients were treated with methimazole at a starting dose of 30 mg daily, and ophthalmopathy patients were treated with high-dose intravenous methylprednisolone. To identify TCR V-J signatures that set the groups apart, the researchers used a discovery cohort of approximately 98 patients, made up of 40 to 45 with Graves' ophthalmopathy and 57 with stable Graves' hyperthyroidism. On the study overall, not on this receptor specifically: Blood samples also contained most of the expanded thyroid clonotypes (frequency above 0.001), which suggests that blood repertoires may reflect thyroid immune responses. No statistical method was used to set the sample size in advance, and investigators knew the group allocation. During validation, the model predicted progression to ophthalmopathy a median of approximately 7 months ahead of onset, with almost 71% sensitivity and around 73% specificity. Ophthalmopathy was separated from stable hyperthyroidism by a 13 V-J signature model, with around 90% sensitivity and approximately 84% specificity obtained in cross-validation and 80%/75% obtained in testing.

The TCR beta CDR3 regions were amplified from RNA transcripts. The first round of RT-PCR for the TCR CDR3 was performed with the HTBI primer set and the Qiagen OneStep RT-PCR kit. Libraries were constructed in a second round of multiplex PCR, after which size selection and purification were carried out. Paired-end sequencing of the libraries was performed with 100 bp reads on an Illumina HiSeq2000. The authors processed their data as follows. Raw data were processed with SOAPnuke, discarding reads with adapters, uncalled bases, mean Phred below 15, or no exact constant-primer or identifier match. COPE v1.2.5 was used to merge the high-quality paired reads, and each unique nucleotide sequence was defined as a clonotype. Clonotypes were aligned to IMGT TRBV, TRBD and TRBJ reference segments using MiTCR v1.1. Only V-J combinations with frequency above 0.0001, covering 99% to 99.2% of repertoires, were analysed. A TCS score was defined as the ratio of F50 (clonal expansion) to E x V (chaos), with BLOSUM62-based TCRdist applied between CDR3 peptides within each V-J. Welch's t-statistics and random forest reduced several hundred V-J features to about 13, which were used in a naive Bayes classifier (R e1071). TCRdb handled the public reads itself, with Q25 trimming in fastp and clone calling in MiXCR, and kept productive beta chains. Rows with a matching CDR3 protein are joined into one entry that keeps the most common DNA and genes. Here the V and J calls rest on TCRdb's processing, not on the authors' analysis. This sample lists roughly 290,000 distinct CDR3 sequences; 17% were detected once. The top ten constitute around 57% of the sample.

Ophthalmopathy patients had moderately to severely active disease, with a Clinical Activity Score of 3 or more, a NOSPECS grade of 4 or more, and a disease duration of less than 3 months. Any patient with an uncontrolled infection, another autoimmune disease, pregnancy or lactation was excluded. Diagnoses relied on clinical symptoms, serum thyroxine and TRAb, thyroid ultrasound and orbital computed tomography. PBMCs were isolated from about 9.2 ml of fresh peripheral blood by Ficoll-Paque density gradient centrifugation. Trizol reagent was used to extract total RNA, and RNA quality was then checked on an Agilent 2100 Bioanalyzer. This clonotype was detected many times. The antigen it recognizes is unknown. Per-base quality was not reported, and no clone a single base away is much larger than it. According to the germline V gene, CDR1 reads SGHTA and CDR2 reads FQGNSA. The CDR3, cysteine through phenylalanine, is 14 amino acids long. Here the CDR3 DNA is all that survives: 42 bases in frame from base 1. V was cut back by 0 bases and J by 6 bases, leaving a gap of 11 bases between them.

This receptor was identified in a woman aged 55-70 years with Graves' ophthalmopathy. The rearranged segments are TRBV7-2 and TRBJ1-2; tentative D gene TRBD1, with 6 bases matching. Material for sequencing was blood. The nucleotide sequence is given as TGTGCCAGCAGCTTAGCAGGGGGTAGCGATGGCTACACCTTC. Translated, it reads CASSLAGGSDGYTF.